This T cell receptor beta chain was captured in a study of blood T cell repertoires in COVID-19. The wider study: Sources were T cells, B-cell-depleted T cells, or PBMCs; the material itself was cDNA or gDNA.

Trimming cost V 5 bases and J 7 bases, with 14 bases left between them. CDR3 length equals 13 residues. Germline CDR1 is MNHEY and CDR2 is SVGAGI. Original analysis: Reference gene primers were amplified, and this amplification served to estimate nucleated cell counts. Clones were read by immunoSEQ multiplex PCR, and TCRdb kept only the in-frame ones, dropping some. V and J calls and clone size are as listed in that table; D and trimming were resolved from the DNA. This table holds 100,000 to 150,000 clones, roughly 80% found once. Sequencing input: peripheral blood. The receptor's source is a man in his 60s with acute or convalescent COVID-19. This rearrangement joins TRBV6-5 to TRBJ1-1; D gene ambiguous. Written as DNA, the CDR3 is TGTGCCAGCAGTCTCCGATTGGCCCTTGAAGCTTTCTTT. Protein product: CASSLRLALEAFF.